The sequence of this T cell receptor beta chain was determined in a study of T-cell memory formation after mild COVID-19. Regarding the study as a whole: Contracting clones from day 15 to 85 showed balanced CD4/CD8; later expanders favored CD4+.

This clonotype was seen only a few times. Its antigen remains unidentified. TCRdb redid the calling of the 5' RACE reads with MiXCR, one entry per CDR3 protein. The sample records 200,000 to 250,000 distinct CDR3 sequences, 9.5% to 10% being singletons. The CDR3 length is 14 residues. The J segment lost 7 bases and the V segment lost 4 bases, leaving 10 bases of the junction unmatched. Germline V gene sequence: CDR1 SSHAT, CDR2 FNYEAQ (reference sequence). This chain joins TRBV7-7 and TRBJ2-7, with 7 bases identical to TRBD1. Sequencing was carried out using PBMCs or a T cell subset sorted from them (not recorded which). The clonotype was recovered from a man aged 18 to 29 who had mild COVID-19 (a few samples of this study predate the infection). Cell type and time point are not known. The CDR3 here is CASSSSTGSGEQYF. Here the CDR3 DNA reads TGTGCCAGCAGCTCTTCGACAGGGTCGGGGGAGCAGTACTTC. Combining the CDR3 with reference TRBV7-7 and TRBJ2-7 gives the whole variable domain GAGVSQSPRYKVTKRGQDVTLRCDPISSHATLYWYQQALGQGPEFLTYFNYEAQPDKSGLPSDRFSAERPEGSISTLTIQRTEQRDSAMYRCASSSSTGSGEQYFGPGTRLTVT.